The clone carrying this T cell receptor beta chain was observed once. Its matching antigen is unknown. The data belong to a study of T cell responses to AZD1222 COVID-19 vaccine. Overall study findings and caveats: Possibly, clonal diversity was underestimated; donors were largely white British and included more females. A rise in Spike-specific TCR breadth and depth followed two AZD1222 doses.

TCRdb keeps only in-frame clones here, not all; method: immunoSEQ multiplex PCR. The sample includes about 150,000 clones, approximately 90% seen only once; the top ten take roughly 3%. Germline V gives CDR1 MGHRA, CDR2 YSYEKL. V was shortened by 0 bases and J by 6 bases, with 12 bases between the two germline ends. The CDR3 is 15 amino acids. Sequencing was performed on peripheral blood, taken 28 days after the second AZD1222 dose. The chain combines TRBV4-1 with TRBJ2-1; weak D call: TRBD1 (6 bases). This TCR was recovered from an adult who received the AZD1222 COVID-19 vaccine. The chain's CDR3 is CASSQDVRDTNEQFF. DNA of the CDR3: TGCGCCAGCAGCCAAGACGTCAGGGACACCAATGAGCAGTTCTTC.